This T cell receptor (beta chain) derives from a study of Graves' ophthalmopathy and Graves' hyperthyroidism. As the template, RNA transcripts were used to amplify TCR beta CDR3 regions. Following a first-round RT-PCR that used HTBI primers, a second-round multiplex PCR was carried out. TCRdb passed the multiplex PCR reads through MiXCR, listing each CDR3 protein once. This table has about 210,000 distinct CDR3 sequences, approximately 28% appearing once. This clonotype has a count of ten or more. Orbital computed tomography, thyroid ultrasound, TRAb, serum thyroxine and clinical symptoms formed the basis of diagnosis. The specimen was peripheral blood. The TCR was taken from a man aged 50 to 59 with Graves' ophthalmopathy.

The chain's CDR3 is CASSNRGSETQYF. The CDR3 bases are TGTGCCAGCAGCAACAGGGGGAGCGAGACCCAGTACTTC. This chain joins TRBV28 and TRBJ2-5, with TRBD1 identical over 8 bases. CDR1 is MDHEN and CDR2 is SYDVKM in the germline V gene. The CDR3 runs to 13 residues. With 6 bases clipped from V and 5 bases from J, the junction kept 5 bases outside the gene matches.